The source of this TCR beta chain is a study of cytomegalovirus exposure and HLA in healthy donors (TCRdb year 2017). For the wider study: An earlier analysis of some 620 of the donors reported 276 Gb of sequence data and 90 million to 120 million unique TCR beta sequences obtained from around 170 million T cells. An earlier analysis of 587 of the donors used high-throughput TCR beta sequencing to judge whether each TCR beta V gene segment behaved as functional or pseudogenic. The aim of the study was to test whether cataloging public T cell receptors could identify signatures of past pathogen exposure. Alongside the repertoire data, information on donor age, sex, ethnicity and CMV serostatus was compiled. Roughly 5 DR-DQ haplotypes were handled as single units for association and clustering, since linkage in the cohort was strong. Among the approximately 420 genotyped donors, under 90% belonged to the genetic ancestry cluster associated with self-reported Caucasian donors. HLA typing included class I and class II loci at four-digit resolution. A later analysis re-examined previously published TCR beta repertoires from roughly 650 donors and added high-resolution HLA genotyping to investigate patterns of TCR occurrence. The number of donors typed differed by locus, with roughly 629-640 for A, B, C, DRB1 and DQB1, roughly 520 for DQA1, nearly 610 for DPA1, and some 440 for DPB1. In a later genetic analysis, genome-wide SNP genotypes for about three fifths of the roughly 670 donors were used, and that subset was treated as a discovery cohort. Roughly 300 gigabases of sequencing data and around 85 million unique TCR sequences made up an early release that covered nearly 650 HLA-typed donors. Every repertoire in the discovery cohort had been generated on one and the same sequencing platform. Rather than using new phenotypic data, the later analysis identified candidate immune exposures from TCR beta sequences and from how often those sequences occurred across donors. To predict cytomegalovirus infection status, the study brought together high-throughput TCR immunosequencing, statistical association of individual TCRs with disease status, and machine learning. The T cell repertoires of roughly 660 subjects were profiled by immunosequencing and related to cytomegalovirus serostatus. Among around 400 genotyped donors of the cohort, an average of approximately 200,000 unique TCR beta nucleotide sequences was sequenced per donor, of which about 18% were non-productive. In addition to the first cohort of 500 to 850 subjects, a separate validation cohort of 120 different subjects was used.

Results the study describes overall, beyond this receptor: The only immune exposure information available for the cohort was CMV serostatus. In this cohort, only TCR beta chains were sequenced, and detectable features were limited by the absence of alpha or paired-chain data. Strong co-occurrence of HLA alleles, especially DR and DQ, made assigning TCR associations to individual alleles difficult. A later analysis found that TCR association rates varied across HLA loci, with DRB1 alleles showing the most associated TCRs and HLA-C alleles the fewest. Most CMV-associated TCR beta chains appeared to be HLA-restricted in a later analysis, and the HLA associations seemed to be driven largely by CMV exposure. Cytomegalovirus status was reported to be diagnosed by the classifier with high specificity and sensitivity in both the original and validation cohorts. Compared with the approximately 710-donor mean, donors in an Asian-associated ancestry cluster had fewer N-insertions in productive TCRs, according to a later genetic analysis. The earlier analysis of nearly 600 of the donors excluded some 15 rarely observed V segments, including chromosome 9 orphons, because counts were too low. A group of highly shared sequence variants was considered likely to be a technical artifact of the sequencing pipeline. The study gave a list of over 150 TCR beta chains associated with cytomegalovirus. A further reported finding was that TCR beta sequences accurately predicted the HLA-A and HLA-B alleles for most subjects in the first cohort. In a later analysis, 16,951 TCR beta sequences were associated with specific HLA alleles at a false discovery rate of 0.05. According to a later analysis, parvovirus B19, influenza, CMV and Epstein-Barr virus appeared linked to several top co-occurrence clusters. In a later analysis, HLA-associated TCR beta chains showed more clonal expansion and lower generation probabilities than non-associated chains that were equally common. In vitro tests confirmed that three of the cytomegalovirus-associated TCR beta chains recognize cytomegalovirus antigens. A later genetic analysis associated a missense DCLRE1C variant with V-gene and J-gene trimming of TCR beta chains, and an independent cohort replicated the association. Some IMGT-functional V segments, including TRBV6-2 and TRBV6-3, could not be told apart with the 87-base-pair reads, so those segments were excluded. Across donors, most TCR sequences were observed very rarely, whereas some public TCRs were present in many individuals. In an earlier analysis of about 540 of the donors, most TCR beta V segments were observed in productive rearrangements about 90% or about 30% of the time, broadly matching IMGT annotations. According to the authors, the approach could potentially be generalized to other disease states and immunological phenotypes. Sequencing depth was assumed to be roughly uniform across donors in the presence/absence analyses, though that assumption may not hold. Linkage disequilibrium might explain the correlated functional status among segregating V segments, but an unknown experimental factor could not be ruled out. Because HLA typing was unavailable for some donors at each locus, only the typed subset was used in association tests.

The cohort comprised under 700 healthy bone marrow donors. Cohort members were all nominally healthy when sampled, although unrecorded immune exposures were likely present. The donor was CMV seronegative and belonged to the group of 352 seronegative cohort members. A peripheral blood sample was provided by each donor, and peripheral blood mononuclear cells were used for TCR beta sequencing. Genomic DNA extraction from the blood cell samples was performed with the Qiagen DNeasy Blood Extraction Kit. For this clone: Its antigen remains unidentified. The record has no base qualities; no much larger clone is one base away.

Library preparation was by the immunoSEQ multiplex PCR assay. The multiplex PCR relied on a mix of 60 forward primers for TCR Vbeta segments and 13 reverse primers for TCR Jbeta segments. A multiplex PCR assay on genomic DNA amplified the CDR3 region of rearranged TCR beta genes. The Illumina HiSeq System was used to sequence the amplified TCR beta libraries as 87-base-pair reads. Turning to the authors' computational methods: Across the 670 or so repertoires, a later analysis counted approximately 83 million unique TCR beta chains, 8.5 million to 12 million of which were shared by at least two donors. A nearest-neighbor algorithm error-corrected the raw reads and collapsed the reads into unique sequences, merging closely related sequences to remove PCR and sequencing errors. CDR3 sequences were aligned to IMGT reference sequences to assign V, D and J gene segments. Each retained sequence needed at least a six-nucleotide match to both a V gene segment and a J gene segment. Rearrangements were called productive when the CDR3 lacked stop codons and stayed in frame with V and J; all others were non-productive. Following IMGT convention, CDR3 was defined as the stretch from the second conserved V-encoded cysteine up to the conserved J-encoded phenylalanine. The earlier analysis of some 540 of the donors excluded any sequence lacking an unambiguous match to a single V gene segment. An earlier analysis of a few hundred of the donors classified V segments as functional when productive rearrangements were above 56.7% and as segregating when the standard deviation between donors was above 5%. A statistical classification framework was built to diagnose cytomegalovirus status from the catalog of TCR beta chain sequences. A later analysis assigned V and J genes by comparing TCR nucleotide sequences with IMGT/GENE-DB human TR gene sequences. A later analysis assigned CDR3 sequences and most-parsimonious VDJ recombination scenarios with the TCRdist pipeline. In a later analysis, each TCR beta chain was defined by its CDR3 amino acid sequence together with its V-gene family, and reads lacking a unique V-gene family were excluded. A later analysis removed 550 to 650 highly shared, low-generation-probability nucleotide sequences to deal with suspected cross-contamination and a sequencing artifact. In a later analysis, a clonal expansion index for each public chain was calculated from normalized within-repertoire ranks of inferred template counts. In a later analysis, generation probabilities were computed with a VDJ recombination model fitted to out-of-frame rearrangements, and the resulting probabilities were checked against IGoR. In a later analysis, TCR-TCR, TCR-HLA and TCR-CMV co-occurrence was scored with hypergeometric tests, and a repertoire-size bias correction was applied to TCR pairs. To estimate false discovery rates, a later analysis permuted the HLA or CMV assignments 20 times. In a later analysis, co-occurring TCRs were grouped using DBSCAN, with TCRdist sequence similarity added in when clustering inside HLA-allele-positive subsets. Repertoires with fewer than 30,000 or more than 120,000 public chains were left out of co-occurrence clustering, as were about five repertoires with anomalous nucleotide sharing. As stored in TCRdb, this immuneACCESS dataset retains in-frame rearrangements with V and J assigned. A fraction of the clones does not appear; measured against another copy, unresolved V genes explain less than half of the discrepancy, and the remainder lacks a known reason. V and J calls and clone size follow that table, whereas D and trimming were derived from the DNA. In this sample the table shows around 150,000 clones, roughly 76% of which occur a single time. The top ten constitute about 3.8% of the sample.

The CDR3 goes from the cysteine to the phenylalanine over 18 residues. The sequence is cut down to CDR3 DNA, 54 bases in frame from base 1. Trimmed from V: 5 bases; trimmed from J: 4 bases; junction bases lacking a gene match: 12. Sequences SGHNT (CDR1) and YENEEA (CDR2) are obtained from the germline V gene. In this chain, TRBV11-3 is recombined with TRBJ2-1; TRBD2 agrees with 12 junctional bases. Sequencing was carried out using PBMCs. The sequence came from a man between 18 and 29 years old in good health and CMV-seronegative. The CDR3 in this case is CASSPRLAGVQGYNEQFF. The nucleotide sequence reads TGTGCCAGCAGCCCCCGACTAGCGGGGGTTCAAGGGTACAATGAGCAGTTCTTC.